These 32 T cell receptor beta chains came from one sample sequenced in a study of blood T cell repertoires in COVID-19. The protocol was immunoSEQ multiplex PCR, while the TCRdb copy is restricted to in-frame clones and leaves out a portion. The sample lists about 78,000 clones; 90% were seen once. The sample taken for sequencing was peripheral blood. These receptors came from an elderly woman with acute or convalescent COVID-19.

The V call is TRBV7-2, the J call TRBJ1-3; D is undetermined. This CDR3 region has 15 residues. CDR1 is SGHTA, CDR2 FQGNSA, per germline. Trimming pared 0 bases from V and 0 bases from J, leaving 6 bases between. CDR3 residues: CASSLASSSGNTIYF. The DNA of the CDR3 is TGTGCCAGCAGCTTAGCGTCGAGCTCTGGAAACACCATATATTTT.

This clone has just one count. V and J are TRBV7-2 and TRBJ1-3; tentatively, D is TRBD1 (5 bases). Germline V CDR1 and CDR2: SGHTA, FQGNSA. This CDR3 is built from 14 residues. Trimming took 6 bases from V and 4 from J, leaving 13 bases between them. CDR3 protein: CASSLRGTGNTIYF. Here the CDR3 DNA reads TGTGCCAGCAGTCTCCGGGGGACCGGAAACACCATATATTTT. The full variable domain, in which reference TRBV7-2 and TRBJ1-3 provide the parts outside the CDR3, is GAGVSQSPSNKVTEKGKDVELRCDPISGHTALYWYRQSLGQGLEFLIYFQGNSAPDKSGLPSDRFSAERTGGSVSTLTIQRTQQEDSAVYLCASSLRGTGNTIYFGEGSWLTVV.

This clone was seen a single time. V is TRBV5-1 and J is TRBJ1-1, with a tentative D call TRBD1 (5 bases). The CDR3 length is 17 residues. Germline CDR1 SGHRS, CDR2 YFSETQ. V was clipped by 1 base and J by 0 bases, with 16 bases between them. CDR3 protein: CASSLRAGFEMNTEAFF. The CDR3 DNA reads TGCGCCAGCAGCTTGAGGGCAGGGTTTGAGATGAACACTGAAGCTTTCTTT.

DNA of the CDR3: TGTGCCAGCAGCCGAGGGGGATTCCAAGAGACCCAGTACTTC. It specifies CASSRGGFQETQYF. The chain couples TRBV5-5 to TRBJ2-5; tentative D call: TRBD1 (6 bases). This CDR3 is 14 amino acids long. The germline V gene has CDR1 SGHKS and CDR2 YYEKEE (reference sequence). Trimming shortened V by 4 bases and J by 1 base, and 11 bases separated the two germline ends.

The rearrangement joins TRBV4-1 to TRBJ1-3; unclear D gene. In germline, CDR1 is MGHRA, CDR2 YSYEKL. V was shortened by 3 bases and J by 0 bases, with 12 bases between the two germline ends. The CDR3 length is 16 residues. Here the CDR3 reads CASSHAHSGSGNTIYF. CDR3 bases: TGCGCCAGCAGCCACGCCCACTCGGGCTCTGGAAACACCATATATTTT.

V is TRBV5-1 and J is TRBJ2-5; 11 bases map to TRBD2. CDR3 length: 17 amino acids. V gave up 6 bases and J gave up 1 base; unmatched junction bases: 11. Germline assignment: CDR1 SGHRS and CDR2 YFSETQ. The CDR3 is CASIEGTSGHLQETQYF. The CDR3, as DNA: TGCGCCAGCATCGAAGGGACTAGCGGCCACCTCCAAGAGACCCAGTACTTC.

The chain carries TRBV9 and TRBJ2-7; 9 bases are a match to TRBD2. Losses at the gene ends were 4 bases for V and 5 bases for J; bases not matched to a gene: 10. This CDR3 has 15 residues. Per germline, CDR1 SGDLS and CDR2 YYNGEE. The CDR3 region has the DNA TGTGCCAGCAGCCCCTACGGCAGCGGGAGGAACGAGCAGTACTTC. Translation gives CASSPYGSGRNEQYF.

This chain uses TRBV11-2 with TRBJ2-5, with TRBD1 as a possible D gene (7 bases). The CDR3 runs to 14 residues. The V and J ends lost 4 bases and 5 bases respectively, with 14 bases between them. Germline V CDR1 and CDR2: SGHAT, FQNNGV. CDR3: CASSSGPGGETQYF. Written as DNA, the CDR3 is TGTGCCAGCAGCTCGGGACCAGGGGGGGAGACCCAGTACTTC.

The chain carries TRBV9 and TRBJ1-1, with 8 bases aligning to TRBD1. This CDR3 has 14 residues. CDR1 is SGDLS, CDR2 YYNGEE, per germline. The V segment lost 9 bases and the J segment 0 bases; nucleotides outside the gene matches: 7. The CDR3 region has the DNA TGTGCCACTGCTCCAGGGGGCATGAACACTGAAGCTTTCTTT. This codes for CATAPGGMNTEAFF.

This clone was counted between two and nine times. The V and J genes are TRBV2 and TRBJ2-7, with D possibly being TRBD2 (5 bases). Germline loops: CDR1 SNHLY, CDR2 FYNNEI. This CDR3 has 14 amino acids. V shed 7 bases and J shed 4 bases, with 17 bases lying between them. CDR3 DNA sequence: TGTGCCAGCAAGTCGCTACTAGATTCTTACGAGCAGTACTTC. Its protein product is CASKSLLDSYEQYF.

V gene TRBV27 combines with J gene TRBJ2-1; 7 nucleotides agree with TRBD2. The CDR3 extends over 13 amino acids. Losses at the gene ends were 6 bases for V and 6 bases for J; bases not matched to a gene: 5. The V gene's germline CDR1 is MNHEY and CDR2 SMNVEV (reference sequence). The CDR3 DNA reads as TGTGCCAGCAGCCCGACTAGCAGCAATGAGCAGTTCTTC. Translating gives CASSPTSSNEQFF.

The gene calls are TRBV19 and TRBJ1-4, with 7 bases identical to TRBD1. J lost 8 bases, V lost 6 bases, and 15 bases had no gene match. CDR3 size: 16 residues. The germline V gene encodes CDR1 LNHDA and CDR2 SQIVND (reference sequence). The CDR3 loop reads CASRTFTGAVWEKLFF. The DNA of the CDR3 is TGTGCCAGTAGAACTTTTACAGGGGCGGTATGGGAAAAACTGTTTTTT.

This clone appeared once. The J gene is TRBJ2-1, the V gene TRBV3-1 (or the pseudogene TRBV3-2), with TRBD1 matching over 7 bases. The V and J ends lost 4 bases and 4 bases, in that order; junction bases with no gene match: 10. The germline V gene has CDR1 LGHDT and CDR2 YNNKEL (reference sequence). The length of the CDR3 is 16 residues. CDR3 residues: CASSPSAQGVYNEQFF. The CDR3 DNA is TGTGCCAGCAGCCCGTCAGCCCAGGGGGTTTACAATGAGCAGTTCTTC.

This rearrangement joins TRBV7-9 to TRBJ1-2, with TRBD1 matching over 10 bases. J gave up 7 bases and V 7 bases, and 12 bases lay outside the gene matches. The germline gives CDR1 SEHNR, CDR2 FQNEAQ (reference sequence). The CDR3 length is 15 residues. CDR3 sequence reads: CASIRPPGDRGGYTF. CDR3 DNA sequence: TGTGCCAGCATCCGGCCCCCGGGGGACAGGGGTGGCTACACCTTC.

CDR3 residues: CASSLGTGSNYGYTF. DNA of the CDR3: TGTGCCAGTAGTCTCGGGACAGGGAGTAACTATGGCTACACCTTC. This chain joins TRBV19 and TRBJ1-2; 9 nucleotides align to TRBD1. The germline V gene encodes CDR1 LNHDA and CDR2 SQIVND (reference sequence). V lost 5 bases and J lost 1; bases outside the gene matches: 5. This CDR3 region has 15 residues.

As DNA, the CDR3 is TGTGCCAGTAGTATAACCCCCATGGGGCCAGATACGCAGTATTTT. Translated: CASSITPMGPDTQYF. J is TRBJ2-3 and V is TRBV19; D perhaps matches TRBD1 (5 bases). This CDR3 is 15 amino acids long. The V gene's germline CDR1 is LNHDA and CDR2 SQIVND (reference sequence). Between the trimmed V and J ends, which lost 2 bases and 4 bases, there was a span of 13 bases.

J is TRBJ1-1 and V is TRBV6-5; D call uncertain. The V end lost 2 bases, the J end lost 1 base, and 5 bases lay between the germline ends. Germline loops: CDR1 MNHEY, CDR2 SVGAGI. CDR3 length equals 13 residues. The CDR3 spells CASSYGENTEAFF. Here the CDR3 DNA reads TGTGCCAGCAGTTACGGAGAGAACACTGAAGCTTTCTTT.

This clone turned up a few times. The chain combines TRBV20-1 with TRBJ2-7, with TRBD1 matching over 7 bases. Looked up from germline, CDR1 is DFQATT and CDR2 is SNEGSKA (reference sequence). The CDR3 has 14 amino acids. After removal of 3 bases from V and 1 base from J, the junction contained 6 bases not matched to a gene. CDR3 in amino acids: CSASRQGESYEQYF. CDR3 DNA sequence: TGCAGTGCTAGTCGACAGGGTGAATCCTACGAGCAGTACTTC.

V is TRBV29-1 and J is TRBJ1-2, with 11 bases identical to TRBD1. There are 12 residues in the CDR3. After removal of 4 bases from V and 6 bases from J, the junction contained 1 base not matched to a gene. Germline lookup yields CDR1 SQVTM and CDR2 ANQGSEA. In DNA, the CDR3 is TGCAGCGTTGGGGGACAGGGGGATGGCTACACCTTC. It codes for CSVGGQGDGYTF.

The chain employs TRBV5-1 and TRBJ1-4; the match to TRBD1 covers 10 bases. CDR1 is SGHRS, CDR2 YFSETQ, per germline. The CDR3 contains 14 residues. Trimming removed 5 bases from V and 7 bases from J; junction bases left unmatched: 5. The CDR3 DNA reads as TGCGCCAGCAGGTCGACAGGGGGCCTTGAAAAACTGTTTTTT. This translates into CASRSTGGLEKLFF.

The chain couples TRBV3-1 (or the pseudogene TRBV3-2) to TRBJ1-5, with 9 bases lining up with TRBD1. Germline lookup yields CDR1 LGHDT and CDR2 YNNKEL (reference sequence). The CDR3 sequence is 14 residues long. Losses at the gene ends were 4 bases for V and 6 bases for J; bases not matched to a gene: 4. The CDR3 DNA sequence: TGTGCCAGCAGCCGGGACAGGGTCGGTCAGCCCCAGCATTTT. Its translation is CASSRDRVGQPQHF.

The CDR3, as DNA: TGTGCCAGCAGCTTGTTCGGGGGGGCATACGAGCAGTACTTC. This gives the protein CASSLFGGAYEQYF. The chain employs TRBV7-2 and TRBJ2-7; 8 bases map to TRBD2. The germline V gene encodes CDR1 SGHTA and CDR2 FQGNSA. The CDR3 loop spans 14 amino acids. V lost 3 bases to trimming and J lost 4 bases; unmatched junction nucleotides: 5.

This CDR3 reads CASSPALHYYEQYF. For the CDR3, the DNA is TGTGCCAGCAGCCCCGCGCTACACTACTACGAGCAGTACTTC. The chain combines TRBV14 with TRBJ2-7; D remains unclear. The germline CDR1 and CDR2 sequences are SGHDN and FVKESK. The CDR3 length is 14 residues. Trimming removed 4 bases at V and 3 bases at J, with 13 bases between. Filled out from reference TRBV14 and TRBJ2-7, the complete variable domain reads EAGVTQFPSHSVIEKGQTVTLRCDPISGHDNLYWYRRVMGKEIKFLLHFVKESKQDESGMPNNRFLAERTGGTYSTLKVQPAELEDSGVYFCASSPALHYYEQYFGPGTRLTVT.

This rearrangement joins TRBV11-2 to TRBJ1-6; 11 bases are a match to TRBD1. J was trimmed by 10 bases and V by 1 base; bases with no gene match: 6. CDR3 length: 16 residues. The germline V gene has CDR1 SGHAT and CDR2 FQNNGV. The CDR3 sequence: CASSLVGQGVRSPLHF. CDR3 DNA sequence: TGTGCCAGCAGCTTAGTGGGACAGGGGGTAAGGTCACCCCTCCACTTT.

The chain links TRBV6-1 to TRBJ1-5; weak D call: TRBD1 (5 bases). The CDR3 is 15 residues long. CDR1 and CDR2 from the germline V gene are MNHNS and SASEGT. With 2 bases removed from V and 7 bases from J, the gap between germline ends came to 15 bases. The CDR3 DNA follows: TGTGCCAGCAGTGAACCGTCGGGGGGAGGACAGCCCCAGCATTTT. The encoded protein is CASSEPSGGGQPQHF.

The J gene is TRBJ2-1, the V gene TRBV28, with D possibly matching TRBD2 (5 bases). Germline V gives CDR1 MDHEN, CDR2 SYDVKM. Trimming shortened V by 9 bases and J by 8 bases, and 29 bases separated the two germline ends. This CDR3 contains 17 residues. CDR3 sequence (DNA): TGTGCCAGAAATTCAATCCAGTGCGTGGTAGCGAGCGATGAGCAGTTCTTC. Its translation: CARNSIQCVVASDEQFF.

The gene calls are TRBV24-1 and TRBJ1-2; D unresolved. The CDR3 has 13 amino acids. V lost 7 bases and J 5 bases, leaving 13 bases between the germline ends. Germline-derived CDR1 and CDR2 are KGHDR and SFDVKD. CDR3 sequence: CATSDGGRYGYTF. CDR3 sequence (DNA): TGTGCCACCAGCGACGGCGGGCGGTATGGCTACACCTTC.

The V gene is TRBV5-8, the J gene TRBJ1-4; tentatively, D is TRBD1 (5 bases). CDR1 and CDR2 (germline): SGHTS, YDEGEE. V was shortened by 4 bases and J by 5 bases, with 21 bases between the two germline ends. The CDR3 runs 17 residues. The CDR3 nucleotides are TGTGCCAGCAGCCACACACGTATCGGGGGAGCGAATGAAAAACTGTTTTTT. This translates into CASSHTRIGGANEKLFF.

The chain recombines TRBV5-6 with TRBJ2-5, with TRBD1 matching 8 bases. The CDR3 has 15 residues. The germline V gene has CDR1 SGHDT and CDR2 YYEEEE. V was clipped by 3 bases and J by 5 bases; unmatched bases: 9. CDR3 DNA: TGTGCCAGCAGCTGGGGCTCCGGGACAGGCGAGACCCAGTACTTC. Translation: CASSWGSGTGETQYF.

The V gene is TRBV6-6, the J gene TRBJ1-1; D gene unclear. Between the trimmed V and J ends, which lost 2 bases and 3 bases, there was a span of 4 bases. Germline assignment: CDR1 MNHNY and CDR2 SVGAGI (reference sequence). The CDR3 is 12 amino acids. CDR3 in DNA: TGTGCCAGCAGTTACACGGACACTGAAGCTTTCTTT. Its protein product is CASSYTDTEAFF.

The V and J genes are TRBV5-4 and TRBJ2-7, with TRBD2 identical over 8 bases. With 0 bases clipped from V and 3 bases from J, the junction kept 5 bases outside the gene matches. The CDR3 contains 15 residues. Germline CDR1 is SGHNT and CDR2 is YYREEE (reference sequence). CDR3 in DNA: TGTGCCAGCAGCTTGGATCCGGGGGGGGTCTACGAGCAGTACTTC. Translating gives CASSLDPGGVYEQYF.

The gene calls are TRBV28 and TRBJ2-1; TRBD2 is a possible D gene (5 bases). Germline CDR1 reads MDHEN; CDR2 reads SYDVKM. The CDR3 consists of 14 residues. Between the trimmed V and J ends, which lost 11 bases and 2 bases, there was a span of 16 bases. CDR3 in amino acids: CASSTSGAYNEQFF. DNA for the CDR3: TGTGCCTCCTCAACCAGCGGTGCCTACAATGAGCAGTTCTTC.